The 3 T cell receptor beta chains given below trace back to one sample, sequenced in a study of blood T cell repertoires in COVID-19. The data were produced by immunoSEQ multiplex PCR, yet TCRdb's version contains in-frame clones alone and is incomplete. The sample includes under 150,000 clones, roughly 84% of them seen just once. Sequences were obtained from PBMCs or T cells enriched from blood (not recorded which). Receptors were obtained from a man in his fifties or sixties in a cohort exposed to, infected with or recovered from COVID-19 (not recorded which).

The rearrangement links TRBV12-3 or TRBV12-4 to TRBJ2-5, with D tentatively TRBD1 (6 bases). V dropped 6 bases and J dropped 2 bases, with 7 bases sitting between them. This CDR3 is built from 12 residues. CDR3 sequence (DNA): TGTGCCAGCAGAGGACAGCAAGAGACCCAGTACTTC. It encodes CASRGQQETQYF.

The gene calls are TRBV6-5 and TRBJ1-1, with 8 bases aligning to TRBD1. There are 16 residues in the CDR3. The germline gives CDR1 MNHEY, CDR2 SVGAGI. J was trimmed by 7 bases and V by 3 bases; bases with no gene match: 13. For the CDR3, the DNA is TGTGCCAGCAGTTATGGAACAGGGGGAAGACGAGGTGAAGCTTTCTTT. Amino acid sequence: CASSYGTGGRRGEAFF.

The rearrangement uses TRBV5-5 and TRBJ1-2, with 10 bases identical to TRBD1. Germline CDR1 SGHKS, CDR2 YYEKEE (reference sequence). V shed 3 bases, J shed 9 bases, and the junction held 8 bases outside the gene matches. The CDR3 is 14 residues long. The CDR3 DNA is TGTGCCAGCAGCTCTCCGGGACAGGGGAATAGCTACACCTTC. Amino acids: CASSSPGQGNSYTF.